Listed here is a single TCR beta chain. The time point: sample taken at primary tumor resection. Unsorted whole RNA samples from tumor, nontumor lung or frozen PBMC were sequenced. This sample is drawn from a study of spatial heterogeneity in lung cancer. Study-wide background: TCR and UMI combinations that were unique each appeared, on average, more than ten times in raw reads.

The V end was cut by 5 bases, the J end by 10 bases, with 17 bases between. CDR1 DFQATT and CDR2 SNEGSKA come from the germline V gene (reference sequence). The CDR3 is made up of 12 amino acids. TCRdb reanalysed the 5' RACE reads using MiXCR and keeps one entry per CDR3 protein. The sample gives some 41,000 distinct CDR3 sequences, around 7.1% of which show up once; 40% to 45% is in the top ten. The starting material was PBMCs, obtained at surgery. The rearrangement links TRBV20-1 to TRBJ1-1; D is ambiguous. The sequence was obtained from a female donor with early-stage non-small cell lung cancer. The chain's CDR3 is CSAEIPAERAFF. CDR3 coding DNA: TGCAGTGCTGAGATTCCGGCCGAACGAGCTTTCTTT.